These 5 T cell receptor beta chains were sequenced from one sample in a study of cytomegalovirus exposure and HLA in healthy donors. The PCR had 60 Vbeta and 13 Jbeta primers. The assay was immunoSEQ multiplex PCR, and TCRdb's table has in-frame clones only and misses some. The sample consists of approximately 140,000 clones, roughly 72% of them appearing once. Sequences were obtained from PBMCs. These receptors came from a woman aged 45-60 years in good health and CMV-seronegative.

The chain employs TRBV19 and TRBJ1-2, with D perhaps TRBD1 (6 bases). In germline, CDR1 is LNHDA, CDR2 SQIVND (reference sequence). Trimming removed 10 bases from V and 7 bases from J, with 10 bases in between. This CDR3 is built from 10 residues. The CDR3 DNA is TGTGCCAAATGGGGGCGTGGCTACACCTTC. Its translation is CAKWGRGYTF.

V and J are TRBV19 and TRBJ1-4; D remains ambiguous. Trimming took 10 bases from V and 8 from J, leaving 14 bases between them. In germline, CDR1 is LNHDA, CDR2 SQIVND (reference sequence). CDR3 size: 12 residues. CDR3 in amino acids: CATSGGSEKLFF. The CDR3 DNA reads TGTGCCACTTCGGGAGGCAGCGAAAAACTGTTTTTT.

The chain links TRBV7-2 to TRBJ2-3; 9 bases align to TRBD2. Losses at the gene ends were 0 bases for V and 2 bases for J; bases not matched to a gene: 6. CDR1 and CDR2 from the germline V gene are SGHTA and FQGNSA. There are 17 residues in the CDR3. CDR3 in amino acids: CASSLALLAGITDTQYF. CDR3 sequence (DNA): TGTGCCAGCAGCTTAGCGCTCCTAGCGGGAATCACAGATACGCAGTATTTT.

The V and J genes are TRBV6-6 and TRBJ2-5; D might be TRBD1 (5 bases). Trimming cost V 2 bases and J 2 bases, with 15 bases left between them. Germline V gives CDR1 MNHNY, CDR2 SVGAGI (reference sequence). This CDR3 is built from 16 residues. CDR3 sequence: CASSYGSVRGQETQYF. CDR3 nucleotide sequence: TGTGCCAGCAGTTACGGTTCGGTTAGGGGACAAGAGACCCAGTACTTC.

V usage is TRBV5-1 and J usage is TRBJ1-5, with D perhaps matching TRBD1 (5 bases). The V gene's germline CDR1 is SGHRS and CDR2 YFSETQ. Trimming took off 3 bases at V and 6 bases at J, with 13 bases between the two ends. The CDR3 runs to 14 residues. Written as DNA, the CDR3 is TGCGCCAGCAGCTCGGCAGGGCAAGGTCAGCCCCAGCATTTT. Translation gives CASSSAGQGQPQHF. Full variable domain (missing parts from reference TRBV5-1 and TRBJ1-5): KAGVTQTPRYLIKTRGQQVTLSCSPISGHRSVSWYQQTPGQGLQFLFEYFSETQRNKGNFPGRFSGRQFSNSRSEMNVSTLELGDSALYLCASSSAGQGQPQHFGDGTRLSIL.